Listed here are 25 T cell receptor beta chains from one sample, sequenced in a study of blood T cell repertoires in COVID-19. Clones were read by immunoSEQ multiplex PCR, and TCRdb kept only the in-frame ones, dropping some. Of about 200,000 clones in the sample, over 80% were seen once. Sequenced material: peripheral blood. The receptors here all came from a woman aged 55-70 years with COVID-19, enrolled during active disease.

Here the CDR3 reads CASSLIQGLTNYGYTF. The CDR3 nucleotides read TGTGCCAGCAGCTTGATACAGGGCCTGACTAACTATGGCTACACCTTC. The chain employs TRBV5-5 and TRBJ1-2; TRBD1 is a possible D gene (6 bases). The germline gives CDR1 SGHKS, CDR2 YYEKEE (reference sequence). V lost 1 base and J lost 0, with 13 bases in between. The CDR3 has 16 amino acids.

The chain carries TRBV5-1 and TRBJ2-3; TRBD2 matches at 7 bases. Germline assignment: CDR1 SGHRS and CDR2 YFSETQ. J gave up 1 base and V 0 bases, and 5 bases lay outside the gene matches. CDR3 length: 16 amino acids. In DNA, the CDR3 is TGCGCCAGCAGCTTGGATATGGGAGGGGGCACAGATACGCAGTATTTT. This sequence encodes CASSLDMGGGTDTQYF.

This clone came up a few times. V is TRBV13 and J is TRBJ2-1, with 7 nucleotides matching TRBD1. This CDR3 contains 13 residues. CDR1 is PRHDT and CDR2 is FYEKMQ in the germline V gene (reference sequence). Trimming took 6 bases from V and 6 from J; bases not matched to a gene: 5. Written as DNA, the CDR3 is TGTGCCAGCAGACATACAGGGGCCAATGAGCAGTTCTTC. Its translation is CASRHTGANEQFF.

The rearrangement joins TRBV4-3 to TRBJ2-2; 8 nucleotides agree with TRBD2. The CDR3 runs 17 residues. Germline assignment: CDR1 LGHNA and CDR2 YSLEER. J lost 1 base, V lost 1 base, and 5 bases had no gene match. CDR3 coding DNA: TGCGCCAGCAGCCAAGCCACTAGCGGACTGAACACCGGGGAGCTGTTTTTT. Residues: CASSQATSGLNTGELFF.

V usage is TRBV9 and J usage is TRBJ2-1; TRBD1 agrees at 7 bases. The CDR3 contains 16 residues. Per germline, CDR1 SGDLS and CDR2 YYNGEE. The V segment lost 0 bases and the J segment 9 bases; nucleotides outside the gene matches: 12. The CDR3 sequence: CASSVDRTGVFGEQFF. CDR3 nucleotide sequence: TGTGCCAGCAGCGTAGACAGAACAGGGGTTTTTGGTGAGCAGTTCTTC. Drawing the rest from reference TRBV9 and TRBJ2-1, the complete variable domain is DSGVTQTPKHLITATGQRVTLRCSPRSGDLSVYWYQQSLDQGLQFLIQYYNGEERAKGNILERFSAQQFPDLHSELNLSSLELGDSALYFCASSVDRTGVFGEQFFGPGTRLTVL.

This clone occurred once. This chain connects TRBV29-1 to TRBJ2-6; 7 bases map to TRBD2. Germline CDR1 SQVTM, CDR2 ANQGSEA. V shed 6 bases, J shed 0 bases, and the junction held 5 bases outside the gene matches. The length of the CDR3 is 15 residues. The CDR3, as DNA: TGCAGCGTCGAACGGGAGGACTCTGGGGCCAACGTCCTGACTTTC. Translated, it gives CSVEREDSGANVLTF.

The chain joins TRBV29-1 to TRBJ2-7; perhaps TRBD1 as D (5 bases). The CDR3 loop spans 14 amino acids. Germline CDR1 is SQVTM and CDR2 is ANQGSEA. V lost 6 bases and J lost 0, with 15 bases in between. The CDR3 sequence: CSVGTTVSSYEQYF. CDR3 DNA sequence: TGCAGCGTCGGAACGACAGTTAGCTCCTACGAGCAGTACTTC.

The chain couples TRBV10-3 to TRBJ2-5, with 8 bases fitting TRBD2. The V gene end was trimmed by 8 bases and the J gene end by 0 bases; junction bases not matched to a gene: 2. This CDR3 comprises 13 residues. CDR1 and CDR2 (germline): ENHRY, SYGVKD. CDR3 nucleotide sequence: TGTGCCATCCCAGCGGGGGACCAAGAGACCCAGTACTTC. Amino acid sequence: CAIPAGDQETQYF.

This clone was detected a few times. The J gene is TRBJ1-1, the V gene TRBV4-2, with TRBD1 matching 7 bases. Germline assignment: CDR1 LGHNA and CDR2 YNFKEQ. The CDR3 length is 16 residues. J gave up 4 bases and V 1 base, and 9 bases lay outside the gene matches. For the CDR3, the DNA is TGTGCCAGCAGCCAAGGGATAGGGGGCTTATCCACTGAAGCTTTCTTT. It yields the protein CASSQGIGGLSTEAFF.

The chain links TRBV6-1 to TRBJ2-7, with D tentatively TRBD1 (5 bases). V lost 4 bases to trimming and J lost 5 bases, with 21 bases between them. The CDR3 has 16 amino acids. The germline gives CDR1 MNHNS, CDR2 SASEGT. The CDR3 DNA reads TGTGCCAGCAGTGCCTACCCCAGGGCGACAGACCACGAGCAGTACGTC. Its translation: CASSAYPRATDHEQYV.

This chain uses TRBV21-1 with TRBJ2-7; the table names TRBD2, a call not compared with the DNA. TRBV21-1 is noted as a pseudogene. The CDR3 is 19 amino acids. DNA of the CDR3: TGTGCCAGCAGCCAAGCAGGGACTAGCGGGTTGTACCTTTCCCACGAGCAGTACTTC. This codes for CASSQAGTSGLYLSHEQYF.

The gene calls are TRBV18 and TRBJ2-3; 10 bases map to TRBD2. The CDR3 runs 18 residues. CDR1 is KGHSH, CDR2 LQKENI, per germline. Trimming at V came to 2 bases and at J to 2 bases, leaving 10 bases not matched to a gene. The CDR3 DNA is TGTGCCAGCTCACCAGTGGCTAGCGGGAGCGTTAACACAGATACGCAGTATTTT. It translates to CASSPVASGSVNTDTQYF.

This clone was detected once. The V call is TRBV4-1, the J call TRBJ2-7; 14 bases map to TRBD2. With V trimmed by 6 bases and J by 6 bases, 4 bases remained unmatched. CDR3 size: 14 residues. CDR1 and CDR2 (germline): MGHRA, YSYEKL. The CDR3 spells CASSRLAGGREQYF. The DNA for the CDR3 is TGCGCCAGCAGTCGACTAGCGGGAGGGCGCGAGCAGTACTTC.

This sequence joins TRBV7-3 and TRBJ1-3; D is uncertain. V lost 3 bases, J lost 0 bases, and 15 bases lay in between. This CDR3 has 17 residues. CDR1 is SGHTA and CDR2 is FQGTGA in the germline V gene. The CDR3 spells CASSLWAPPSSGNTIYF. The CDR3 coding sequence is TGTGCCAGCAGCTTGTGGGCGCCGCCGAGCTCTGGAAACACCATATATTTT.

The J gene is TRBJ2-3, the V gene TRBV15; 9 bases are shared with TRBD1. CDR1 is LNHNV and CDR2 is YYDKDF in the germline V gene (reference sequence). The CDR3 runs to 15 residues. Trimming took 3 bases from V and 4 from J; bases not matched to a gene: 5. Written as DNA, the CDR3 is TGTGCCACCAGCAGGGACAGGGGTTGGGCAGATACGCAGTATTTT. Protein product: CATSRDRGWADTQYF. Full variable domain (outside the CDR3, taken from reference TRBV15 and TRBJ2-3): DAMVIQNPRYQVTQFGKPVTLSCSQTLNHNVMYWYQQKSSQAPKLLFHYYDKDFNNEADTPDNFQSRRPNTSFCFLDIRSPGLGDTAMYLCATSRDRGWADTQYFGPGTRLTVL.

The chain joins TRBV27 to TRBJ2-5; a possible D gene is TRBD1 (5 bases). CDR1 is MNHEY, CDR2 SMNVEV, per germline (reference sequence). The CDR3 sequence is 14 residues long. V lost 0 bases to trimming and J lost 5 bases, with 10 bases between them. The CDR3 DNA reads TGTGCCAGCAGTTTATCGAGGACATCTGAGACCCAGTACTTC. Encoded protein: CASSLSRTSETQYF.

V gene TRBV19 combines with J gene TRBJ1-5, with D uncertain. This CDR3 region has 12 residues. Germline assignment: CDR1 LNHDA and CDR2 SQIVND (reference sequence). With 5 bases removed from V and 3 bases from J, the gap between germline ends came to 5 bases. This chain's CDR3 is CASSGLNQPQHF. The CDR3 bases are TGTGCCAGTAGTGGACTCAATCAGCCCCAGCATTTT.

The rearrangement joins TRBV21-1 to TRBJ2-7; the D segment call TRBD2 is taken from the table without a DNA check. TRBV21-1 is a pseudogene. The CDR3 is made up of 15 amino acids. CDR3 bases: TGTGCCAGCAGCTACCTCCCGGGATTCTCCTACGAGCAGTACTTC. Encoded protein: CASSYLPGFSYEQYF.

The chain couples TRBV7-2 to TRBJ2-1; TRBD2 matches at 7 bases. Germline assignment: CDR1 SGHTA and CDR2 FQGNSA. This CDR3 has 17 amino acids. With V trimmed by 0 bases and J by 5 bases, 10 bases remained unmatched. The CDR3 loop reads CASSLAPAGIPNNEQFF. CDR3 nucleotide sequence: TGTGCCAGCAGCTTAGCCCCAGCGGGGATACCGAACAATGAGCAGTTCTTC. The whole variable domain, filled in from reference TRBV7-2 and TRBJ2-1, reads GAGVSQSPSNKVTEKGKDVELRCDPISGHTALYWYRQSLGQGLEFLIYFQGNSAPDKSGLPSDRFSAERTGGSVSTLTIQRTQQEDSAVYLCASSLAPAGIPNNEQFFGPGTRLTVL.

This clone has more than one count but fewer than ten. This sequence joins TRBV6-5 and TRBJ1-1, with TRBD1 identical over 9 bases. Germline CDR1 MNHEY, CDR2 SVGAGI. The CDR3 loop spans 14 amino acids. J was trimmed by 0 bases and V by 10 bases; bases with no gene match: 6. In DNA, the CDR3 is TGTGCCACCCGGGACAGGGTGTTGAACACTGAAGCTTTCTTT. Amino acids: CATRDRVLNTEAFF.

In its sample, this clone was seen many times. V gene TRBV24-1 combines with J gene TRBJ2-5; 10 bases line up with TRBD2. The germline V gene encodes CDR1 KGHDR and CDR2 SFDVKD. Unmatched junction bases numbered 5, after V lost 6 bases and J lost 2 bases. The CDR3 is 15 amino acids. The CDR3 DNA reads TGTGCCACCAGTCCCGGGACTAGCGTGCAAGAGACCCAGTACTTC. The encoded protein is CATSPGTSVQETQYF.

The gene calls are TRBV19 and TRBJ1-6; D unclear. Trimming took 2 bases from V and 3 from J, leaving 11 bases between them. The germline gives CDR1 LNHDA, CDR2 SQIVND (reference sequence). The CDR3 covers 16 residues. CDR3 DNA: TGTGCCAGTAGTATATTCACGGGAGTCTATAATTCACCCCTCCACTTT. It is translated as CASSIFTGVYNSPLHF.

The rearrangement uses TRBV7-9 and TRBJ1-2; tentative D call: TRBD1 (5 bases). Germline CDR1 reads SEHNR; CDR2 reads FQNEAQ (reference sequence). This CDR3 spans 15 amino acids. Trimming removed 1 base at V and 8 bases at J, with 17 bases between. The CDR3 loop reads CASSLDTDLGVGYTF. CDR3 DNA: TGTGCCAGCAGCTTAGACACCGACTTAGGGGTGGGCTACACCTTC.

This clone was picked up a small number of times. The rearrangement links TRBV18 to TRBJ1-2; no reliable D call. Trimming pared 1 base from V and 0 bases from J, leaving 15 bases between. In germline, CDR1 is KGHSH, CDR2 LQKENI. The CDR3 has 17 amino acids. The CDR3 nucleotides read TGTGCCAGCTCACCACTGTCCCCGTCCCTAGCTAACTATGGCTACACCTTC. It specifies CASSPLSPSLANYGYTF.

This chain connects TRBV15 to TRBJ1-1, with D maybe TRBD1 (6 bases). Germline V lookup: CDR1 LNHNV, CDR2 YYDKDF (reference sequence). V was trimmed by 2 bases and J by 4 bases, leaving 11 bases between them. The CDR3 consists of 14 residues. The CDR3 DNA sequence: TGTGCCACCAGCAGATTAGTAGGGGGCACTGAAGCTTTCTTT. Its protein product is CATSRLVGGTEAFF. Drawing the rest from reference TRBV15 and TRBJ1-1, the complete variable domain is DAMVIQNPRYQVTQFGKPVTLSCSQTLNHNVMYWYQQKSSQAPKLLFHYYDKDFNNEADTPDNFQSRRPNTSFCFLDIRSPGLGDTAMYLCATSRLVGGTEAFFGQGTRLTVV.